This TCR beta chain was observed in a study of identical twins. Study-wide results and limits: The same donors were not followed; conclusions instead depended on cross-sectional statistical analysis. A partial confounding effect on zero-insertion analyses could come from invariant MAIT and iNKT cells. There were fewer insertions in abundant cord blood beta clonotypes, but memory repertoires showed no such pattern.

CDR3 length: 11 residues. Germline lookup yields CDR1 LGHNT and CDR2 FRNRAP. Trimming cost V 4 bases and J 7 bases; bases outside gene matches: 1. Unique molecular identifiers were present on the cDNA, and a universal primer site came from template switching. One entry per CDR3 protein, called by TCRdb with MiXCR from the 5' RACE reads. The table includes about 700,000 distinct CDR3 sequences, 8% to 9% detected once. A few counts support this clonotype. Antigen specificity is unknown. The data were also submitted as part of a second study, on yellow fever vaccine responses in identical twins.

The origin of this receptor is a woman aged 18-29 years in good health. The J gene is TRBJ2-7, the V gene TRBV12-5; 7 positions agree with TRBD1. The sequencing sample was made of PBMCs. CDR3 sequence (DNA): TGTGCTAGTGGTTACAGGGGAGAGCAGTACTTC. Translation: CASGYRGEQYF.